Listed here are 18 T cell receptor beta chains from one sample, sequenced in a study of early T cells in non-severe SARS-CoV-2 infection. TCRdb re-analysed the 5' RACE reads in MiXCR, keeping a single row per CDR3 protein. The table lists fewer than 60,000 distinct CDR3 sequences, roughly 12% of them singletons. The material sequenced was whole blood. These receptors were taken from an adult who was a healthcare worker with PCR-confirmed SARS-CoV-2 infection or an uninfected control (not recorded which).

In this sample, this clonotype turned up a few times. The V and J genes are TRBV5-4 and TRBJ1-2; the D gene is possibly TRBD1 (6 bases). This CDR3 region has 14 residues. Looked up from germline, CDR1 is SGHNT and CDR2 is YYREEE (reference sequence). The ends were cut back, 0 bases at V and 2 bases at J, with 8 bases in the middle. CDR3 DNA: TGTGCCAGCAGCTTGGACAGGGAGAACTATGGCTACACCTTC. Its protein is CASSLDRENYGYTF. Looking up the rest from reference TRBV5-4 and TRBJ1-2 gives the full variable domain: ETGVTQSPTHLIKTRGQQVTLRCSSQSGHNTVSWYQQALGQGPQFIFQYYREEENGRGNFPPRFSGLQFPNYSSELNVNALELDDSALYLCASSLDRENYGYTFGSGTRLTVV.

The sample holds many counts of this clonotype. J is TRBJ2-1 and V is TRBV7-3; 9 nucleotides agree with TRBD2. J gave up 1 base and V 5 bases, and 3 bases lay outside the gene matches. The CDR3 contains 15 residues. In germline, CDR1 is SGHTA, CDR2 FQGTGA. The CDR3 sequence is CASSLSGGSYNEQFF. The CDR3 DNA reads as TGTGCCAGCAGCCTTAGCGGGGGTTCCTACAATGAGCAGTTCTTC.

The chain couples TRBV29-1 to TRBJ2-3; no clear D. V was pared by 4 bases and J by 6 bases, with 14 bases between. Germline lookup yields CDR1 SQVTM and CDR2 ANQGSEA. The CDR3 sequence is 13 residues long. The CDR3 coding sequence is TGCAGCGTTGTGCAGACGTACTCGGATACGCAGTATTTT. This gives the protein CSVVQTYSDTQYF.

CDR3: CASSFTSGNEQFF. CDR3 DNA sequence: TGTGCCAGCAGCTTTACTAGCGGCAATGAGCAGTTCTTC. V is TRBV11-2 and J is TRBJ2-1; 8 positions match TRBD2. Germline lookup yields CDR1 SGHAT and CDR2 FQNNGV. J was trimmed by 6 bases and V by 3 bases; bases with no gene match: 1. CDR3 length: 13 amino acids.

The sample holds many counts of this clonotype. This sequence joins TRBV11-2 and TRBJ1-1; no clear D. Germline CDR1 and CDR2: SGHAT and FQNNGV. The V end lost 5 bases, the J end lost 4 bases, and 11 bases lay between the germline ends. The CDR3 runs 13 residues. CDR3 in amino acids: CASSGGGPTEAFF. The CDR3 bases are TGTGCCAGCAGCGGCGGCGGGCCCACTGAAGCTTTCTTT.

This clonotype was recorded at least ten times. CDR3 DNA: TGTGCCAGCAATTTTGGCGGGAGAGCTAATGAGCAGTTCTTC. Its translation is CASNFGGRANEQFF. The rearrangement joins TRBV14 to TRBJ2-1, with 7 bases matching TRBD2. Germline loops: CDR1 SGHDN, CDR2 FVKESK. With V trimmed by 7 bases and J by 7 bases, 10 bases remained unmatched. The CDR3 spans 14 residues.

For the CDR3, the DNA is TGTGCCAGCAGCCATCAGGGACAAAGCTCCTACAATGAGCAGTTCTTC. It codes for CASSHQGQSSYNEQFF. This sequence joins TRBV3-1 and TRBJ2-1; weak D call: TRBD1 (6 bases). V was trimmed by 3 bases and J by 0 bases, leaving 12 bases between them. This CDR3 spans 16 amino acids. The germline CDR1 and CDR2 sequences are LGHDT and YNNKEL (reference sequence).

This clonotype has a handful of counts. The rearrangement links TRBV20-1 to TRBJ2-2, with a tentative D call TRBD2 (6 bases). CDR1 is DFQATT, CDR2 SNEGSKA, per germline (reference sequence). The CDR3 has 14 amino acids. V shed 0 bases and J shed 6 bases, with 11 bases lying between them. The CDR3 sequence: CSARDPREAGELFF. DNA for the CDR3: TGCAGTGCTAGAGATCCCAGGGAGGCCGGGGAGCTGTTTTTT.

The table lists this clonotype with many counts. V usage is TRBV20-1 and J usage is TRBJ2-5; unclear D gene. Per the germline V gene, CDR1 is DFQATT and CDR2 is SNEGSKA (reference sequence). Deletions cut 2 bases from V and 1 base from J, with 11 bases between. The CDR3 consists of 14 residues. The CDR3 protein is CSARSTVGQETQYF. Here the CDR3 DNA reads TGCAGTGCTAGATCTACTGTCGGCCAAGAGACCCAGTACTTC.

This clonotype showed up many times. The chain joins TRBV7-6 to TRBJ2-7, with 9 bases fitting TRBD1. The V gene end was trimmed by 0 bases and the J gene end by 1 base; junction bases not matched to a gene: 10. The CDR3 totals 18 residues. Germline loops: CDR1 SGHVS, CDR2 FNYEAQ. Here the CDR3 reads CASSLAPGQGERSYEQYF. CDR3 coding DNA: TGTGCCAGCAGCTTAGCGCCGGGACAGGGCGAGAGGTCCTACGAGCAGTACTTC.

This clonotype was detected only a few times. This rearrangement joins TRBV4-3 to TRBJ1-4; D gene unclear. The CDR3 totals 16 residues. V lost 0 bases, J lost 0 bases, and 8 bases lay in between. The germline V gene has CDR1 LGHNA and CDR2 YSLEER. The CDR3 protein is CASSQDTEATNEKLFF. The CDR3 coding sequence is TGCGCCAGCAGCCAAGATACAGAAGCAACTAATGAAAAACTGTTTTTT.

This clonotype occurred a few times. The V gene is TRBV2, the J gene TRBJ2-1; 11 positions match TRBD2. The CDR3 runs 15 residues. Trimming took 6 bases from V and 6 from J; bases not matched to a gene: 7. Per germline, CDR1 SNHLY and CDR2 FYNNEI. Here the CDR3 reads CASSVLAGVRNEQFF. The CDR3 bases are TGTGCCAGCAGCGTACTAGCGGGAGTACGCAATGAGCAGTTCTTC.

The table lists this clonotype with many counts. The V gene is TRBV27, the J gene TRBJ1-6, with D maybe TRBD1 (6 bases). CDR3 length: 15 residues. The V gene's germline CDR1 is MNHEY and CDR2 SMNVEV (reference sequence). Trimming pared 2 bases from V and 7 bases from J, leaving 12 bases between. The CDR3 nucleotides are TGTGCCAGCAGTTTAATAGGACAGACAAATTCACCCCTCCACTTT. Residues: CASSLIGQTNSPLHF.

This clonotype was detected many times. This chain uses TRBV7-9 with TRBJ1-2; a weak D match, TRBD1 (5 bases). V was clipped by 11 bases and J by 4 bases, with 14 bases between them. CDR1 is SEHNR and CDR2 is FQNEAQ in the germline V gene (reference sequence). The CDR3 consists of 12 residues. The CDR3 bases are TGTGCCGTGAGGGGCGAAGGCTATGGCTACACCTTC. Its protein product is CAVRGEGYGYTF.

This clonotype has more than one count but fewer than ten. The chain's CDR3 is CASSERGHGTEAFF. In DNA, the CDR3 is TGTGCCAGCAGTGAACGGGGGCACGGCACTGAAGCTTTCTTT. The chain carries TRBV6-1 and TRBJ1-1, with TRBD1 as a possible D gene (6 bases). V lost 2 bases to trimming and J lost 4 bases, with 11 bases between them. The CDR3 loop spans 14 amino acids. In germline, CDR1 is MNHNS, CDR2 SASEGT.

The table lists this clonotype with many counts. The chain is built from TRBV7-2 and TRBJ2-1, with 10 bases matching TRBD2. Germline trimming cut 3 bases from V and 5 bases from J; bases unmatched to any gene: 4. CDR1 SGHTA and CDR2 FQGNSA come from the germline V gene. The CDR3 totals 15 residues. The CDR3 coding sequence is TGTGCCAGCAGCTTCGAACTAGCGGGAAACAATGAGCAGTTCTTC. As protein: CASSFELAGNNEQFF.

This clonotype came up many times. As DNA, the CDR3 is TGCAGTGTCCCGGGGACCGGGGAGCTGTTTTTT. This codes for CSVPGTGELFF. This chain links TRBV20-1 with TRBJ2-2; perhaps TRBD2 as D (5 bases). Germline CDR1 reads DFQATT; CDR2 reads SNEGSKA (reference sequence). The CDR3 length is 11 residues. The V end was cut by 7 bases, the J end by 5 bases, with 8 bases between.

V gene TRBV15 combines with J gene TRBJ2-1; D may match TRBD1 or TRBD2 (6 bases each). Germline CDR1 and CDR2: LNHNV and YYDKDF (reference sequence). The V end lost 0 bases, the J end lost 7 bases, and 13 bases lay between the germline ends. This CDR3 is 15 amino acids long. The CDR3 spells CATSRDRGAGNEQFF. In DNA form, the CDR3 reads TGTGCCACCAGCAGAGATAGGGGGGCCGGGAATGAGCAGTTCTTC. The whole variable domain, remainder taken from reference TRBV15 and TRBJ2-1, is DAMVIQNPRYQVTQFGKPVTLSCSQTLNHNVMYWYQQKSSQAPKLLFHYYDKDFNNEADTPDNFQSRRPNTSFCFLDIRSPGLGDTAMYLCATSRDRGAGNEQFFGPGTRLTVL.